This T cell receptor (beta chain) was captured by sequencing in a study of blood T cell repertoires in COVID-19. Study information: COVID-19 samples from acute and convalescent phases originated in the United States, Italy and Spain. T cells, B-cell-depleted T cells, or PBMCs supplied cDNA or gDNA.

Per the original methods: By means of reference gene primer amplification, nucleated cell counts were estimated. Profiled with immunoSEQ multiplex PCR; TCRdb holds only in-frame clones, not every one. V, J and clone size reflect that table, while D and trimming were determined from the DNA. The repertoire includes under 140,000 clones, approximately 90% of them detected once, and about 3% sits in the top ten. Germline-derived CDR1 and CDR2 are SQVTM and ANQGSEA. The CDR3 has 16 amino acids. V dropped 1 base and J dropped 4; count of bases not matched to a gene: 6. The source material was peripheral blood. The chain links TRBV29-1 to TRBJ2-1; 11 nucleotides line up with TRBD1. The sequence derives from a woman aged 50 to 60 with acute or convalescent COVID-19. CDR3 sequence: CSVEGSGQGGYNEQFF. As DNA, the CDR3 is TGCAGCGTTGAAGGGTCGGGACAGGGGGGGTACAATGAGCAGTTCTTC.